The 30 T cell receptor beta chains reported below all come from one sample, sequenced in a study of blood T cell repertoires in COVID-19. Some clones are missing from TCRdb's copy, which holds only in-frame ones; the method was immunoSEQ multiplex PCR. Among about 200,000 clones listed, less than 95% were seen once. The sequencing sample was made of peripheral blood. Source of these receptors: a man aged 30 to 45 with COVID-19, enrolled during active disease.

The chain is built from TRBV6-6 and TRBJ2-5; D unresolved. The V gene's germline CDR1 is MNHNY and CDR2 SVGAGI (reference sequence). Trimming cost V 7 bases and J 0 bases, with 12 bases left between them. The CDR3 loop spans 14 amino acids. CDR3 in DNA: TGTGCCAGCAAACCTAATACCAACCAAGAGACCCAGTACTTC. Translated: CASKPNTNQETQYF.

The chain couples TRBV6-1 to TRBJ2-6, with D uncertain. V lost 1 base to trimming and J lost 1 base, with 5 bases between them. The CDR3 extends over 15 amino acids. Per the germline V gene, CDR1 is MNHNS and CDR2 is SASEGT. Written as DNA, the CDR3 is TGTGCCAGCAGTGAAGGGAGTTCTGGGGCCAACGTCCTGACTTTC. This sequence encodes CASSEGSSGANVLTF.

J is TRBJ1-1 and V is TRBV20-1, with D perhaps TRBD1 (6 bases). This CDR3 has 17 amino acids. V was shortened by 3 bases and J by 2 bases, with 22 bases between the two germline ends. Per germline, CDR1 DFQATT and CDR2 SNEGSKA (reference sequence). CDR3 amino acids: CSASPLLGASPNTEAFF. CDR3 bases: TGCAGTGCTAGTCCCCTGTTGGGGGCCTCCCCTAACACTGAAGCTTTCTTT.

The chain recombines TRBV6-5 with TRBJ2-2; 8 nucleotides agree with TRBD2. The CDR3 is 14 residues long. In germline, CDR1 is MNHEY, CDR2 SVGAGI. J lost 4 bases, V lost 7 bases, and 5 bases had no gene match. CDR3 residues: CASTTSGITGELFF. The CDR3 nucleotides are TGTGCCAGCACAACTAGCGGTATCACCGGGGAGCTGTTTTTT.

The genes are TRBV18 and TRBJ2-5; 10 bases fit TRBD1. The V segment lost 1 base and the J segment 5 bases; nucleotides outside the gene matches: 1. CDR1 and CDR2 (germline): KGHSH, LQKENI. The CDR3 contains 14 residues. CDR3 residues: CASSPRGQGETQYF. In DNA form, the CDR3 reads TGTGCCAGCTCACCACGGGGACAGGGGGAGACCCAGTACTTC.

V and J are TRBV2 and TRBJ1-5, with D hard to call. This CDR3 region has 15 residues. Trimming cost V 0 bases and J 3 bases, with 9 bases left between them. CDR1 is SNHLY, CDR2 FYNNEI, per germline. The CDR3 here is CASSEARGDNQPQHF. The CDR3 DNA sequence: TGTGCCAGCAGTGAAGCTCGGGGAGACAATCAGCCCCAGCATTTT.

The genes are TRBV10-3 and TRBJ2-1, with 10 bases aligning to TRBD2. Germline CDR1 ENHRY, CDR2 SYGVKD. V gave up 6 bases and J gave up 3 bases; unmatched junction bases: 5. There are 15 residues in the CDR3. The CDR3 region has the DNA TGTGCCATCAGAGGAAGCGGGGGGGACTACAATGAGCAGTTCTTC. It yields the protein CAIRGSGGDYNEQFF.

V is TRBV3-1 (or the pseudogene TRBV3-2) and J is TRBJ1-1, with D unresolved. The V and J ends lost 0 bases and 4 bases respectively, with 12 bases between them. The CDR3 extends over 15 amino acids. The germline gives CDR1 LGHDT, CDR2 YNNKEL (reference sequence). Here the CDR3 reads CASSQDPRSSTEAFF. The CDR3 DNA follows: TGTGCCAGCAGCCAAGATCCTCGGTCGAGCACTGAAGCTTTCTTT.

The CDR3 loop is CASSEVGGQNTEAFF. The DNA of the CDR3 is TGTGCCAGCAGTGAAGTCGGCGGCCAGAACACTGAAGCTTTCTTT. The V and J genes are TRBV6-1 and TRBJ1-1; the D is unclear. The V and J ends lost 1 base and 1 base respectively, with 10 bases between them. The CDR3 length is 15 residues. Germline CDR1 and CDR2: MNHNS and SASEGT.

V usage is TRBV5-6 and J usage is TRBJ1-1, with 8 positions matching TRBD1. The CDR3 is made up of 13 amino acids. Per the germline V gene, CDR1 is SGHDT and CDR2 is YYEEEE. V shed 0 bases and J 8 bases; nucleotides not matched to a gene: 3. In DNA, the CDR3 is TGTGCCAGCAGCTTGGTTGCAGGGGGCGAAGCTTTCTTT. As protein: CASSLVAGGEAFF.

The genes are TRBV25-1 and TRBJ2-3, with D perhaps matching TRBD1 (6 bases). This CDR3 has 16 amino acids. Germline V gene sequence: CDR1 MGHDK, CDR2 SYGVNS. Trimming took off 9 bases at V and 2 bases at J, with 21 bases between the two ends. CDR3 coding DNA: TGTGCCAGTCGGTCCGGTCAGGGGCGGGTCACAGATACGCAGTATTTT. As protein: CASRSGQGRVTDTQYF. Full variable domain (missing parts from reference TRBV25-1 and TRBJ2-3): EADIYQTPRYLVIGTGKKITLECSQTMGHDKMYWYQQDPGMELHLIHYSYGVNSTEKGDLSSESTVSRIRTEHFPLTLESARPSHTSQYLCASRSGQGRVTDTQYFGPGTRLTVL.

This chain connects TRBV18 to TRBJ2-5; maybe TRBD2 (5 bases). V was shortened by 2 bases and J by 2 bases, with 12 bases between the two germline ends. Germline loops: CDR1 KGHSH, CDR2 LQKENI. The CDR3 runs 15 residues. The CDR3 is CASSPVRTGQETQYF. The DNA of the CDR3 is TGTGCCAGCTCACCAGTCCGGACGGGACAAGAGACCCAGTACTTC.

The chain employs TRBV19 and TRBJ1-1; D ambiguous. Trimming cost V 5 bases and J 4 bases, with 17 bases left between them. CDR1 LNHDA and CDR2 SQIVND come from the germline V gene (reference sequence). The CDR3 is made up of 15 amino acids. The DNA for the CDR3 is TGTGCCAGTAGTCCTGACTGGAAGCGAGGCACTGAAGCTTTCTTT. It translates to CASSPDWKRGTEAFF.

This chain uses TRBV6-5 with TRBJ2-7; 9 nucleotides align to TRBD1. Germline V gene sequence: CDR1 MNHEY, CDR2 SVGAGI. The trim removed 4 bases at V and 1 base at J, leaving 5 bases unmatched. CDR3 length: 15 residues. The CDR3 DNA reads TGTGCCAGCAGTTCAACCGGGACAGGGTCCTACGAGCAGTACTTC. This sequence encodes CASSSTGTGSYEQYF.

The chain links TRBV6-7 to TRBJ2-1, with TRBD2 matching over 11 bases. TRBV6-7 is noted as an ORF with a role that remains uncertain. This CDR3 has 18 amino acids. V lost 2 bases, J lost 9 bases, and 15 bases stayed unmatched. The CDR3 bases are TGTGCCAGCAGTTACGGGTCGCATTTAGCGGGGGGGCAAGGTGAGCAGTTCTTC. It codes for CASSYGSHLAGGQGEQFF.

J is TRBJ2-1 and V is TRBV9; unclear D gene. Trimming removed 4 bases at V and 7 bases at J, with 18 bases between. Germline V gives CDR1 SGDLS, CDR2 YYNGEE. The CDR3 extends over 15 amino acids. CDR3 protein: CASSLTVSDGNEQFF. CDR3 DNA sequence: TGTGCCAGCAGCCTTACAGTTTCGGATGGGAATGAGCAGTTCTTC.

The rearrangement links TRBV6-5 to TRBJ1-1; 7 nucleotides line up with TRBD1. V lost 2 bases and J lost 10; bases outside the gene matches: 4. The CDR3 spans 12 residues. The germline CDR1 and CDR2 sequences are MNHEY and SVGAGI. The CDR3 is CASSYREGAAFF. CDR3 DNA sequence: TGTGCCAGCAGTTACCGGGAGGGGGCAGCTTTCTTT.

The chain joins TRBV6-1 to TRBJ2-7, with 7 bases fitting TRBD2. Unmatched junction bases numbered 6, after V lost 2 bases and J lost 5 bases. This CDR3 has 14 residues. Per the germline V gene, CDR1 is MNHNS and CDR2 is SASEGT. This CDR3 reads CASSEQRGSDEQYF. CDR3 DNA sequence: TGTGCCAGCAGTGAACAGCGGGGATCGGACGAGCAGTACTTC.

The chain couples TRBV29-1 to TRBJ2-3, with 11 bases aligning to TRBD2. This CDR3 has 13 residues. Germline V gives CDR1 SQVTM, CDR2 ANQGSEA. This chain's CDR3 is CSASGGSTDTQYF. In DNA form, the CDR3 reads TGCAGTGCTAGCGGGGGGAGCACAGATACGCAGTATTTT.

The CDR3 loop is CASSYGGRATGELFF. Written as DNA, the CDR3 is TGTGCCAGCAGTTACGGGGGCAGGGCCACCGGGGAGCTGTTTTTT. The rearrangement links TRBV6-5 to TRBJ2-2; possibly TRBD1 for D (6 bases). The CDR3 spans 15 residues. The germline CDR1 and CDR2 sequences are MNHEY and SVGAGI. V dropped 2 bases and J dropped 4 bases, with 11 bases sitting between them.

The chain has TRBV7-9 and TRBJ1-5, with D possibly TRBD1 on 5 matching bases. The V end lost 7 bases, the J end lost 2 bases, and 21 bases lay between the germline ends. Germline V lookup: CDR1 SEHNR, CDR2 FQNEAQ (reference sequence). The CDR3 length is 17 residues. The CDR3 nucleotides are TGTGCCAGCAACGTGGGGGGACCGACAAGAGGCAATCAGCCCCAGCATTTT. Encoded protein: CASNVGGPTRGNQPQHF.

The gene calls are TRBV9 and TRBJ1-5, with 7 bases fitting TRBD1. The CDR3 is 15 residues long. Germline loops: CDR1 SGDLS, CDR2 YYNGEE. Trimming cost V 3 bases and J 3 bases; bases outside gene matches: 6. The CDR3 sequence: CASSAVGTVNQPQHF. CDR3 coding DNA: TGTGCCAGCAGCGCCGTTGGGACAGTCAATCAGCCCCAGCATTTT.

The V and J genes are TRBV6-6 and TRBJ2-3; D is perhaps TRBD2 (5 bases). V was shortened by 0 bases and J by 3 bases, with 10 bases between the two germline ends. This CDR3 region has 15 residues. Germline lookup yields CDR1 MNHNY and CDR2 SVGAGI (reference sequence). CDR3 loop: CASSYSADSTDTQYF. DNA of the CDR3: TGTGCCAGCAGTTACTCGGCGGACTCGACAGATACGCAGTATTTT.

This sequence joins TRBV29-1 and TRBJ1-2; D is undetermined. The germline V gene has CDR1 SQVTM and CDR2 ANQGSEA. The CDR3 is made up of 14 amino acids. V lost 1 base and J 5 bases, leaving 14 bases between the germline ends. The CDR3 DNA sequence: TGCAGCGTTGAAGTGGTCGGTCGCCTGTATGGCTACACCTTC. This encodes CSVEVVGRLYGYTF.

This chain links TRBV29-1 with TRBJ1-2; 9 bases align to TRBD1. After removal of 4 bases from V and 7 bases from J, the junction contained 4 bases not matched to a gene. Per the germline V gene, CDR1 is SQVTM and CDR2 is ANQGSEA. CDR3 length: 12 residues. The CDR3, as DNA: TGCAGCGTTGGACAGGGGGAGAGTGGCTACACCTTC. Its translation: CSVGQGESGYTF.

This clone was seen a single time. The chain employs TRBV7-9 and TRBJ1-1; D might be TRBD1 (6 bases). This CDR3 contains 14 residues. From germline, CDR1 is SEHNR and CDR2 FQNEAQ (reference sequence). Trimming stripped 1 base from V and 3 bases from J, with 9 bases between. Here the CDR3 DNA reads TGTGCCAGCAGCTTAGAACAGGGCGACACTGAAGCTTTCTTT. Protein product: CASSLEQGDTEAFF.

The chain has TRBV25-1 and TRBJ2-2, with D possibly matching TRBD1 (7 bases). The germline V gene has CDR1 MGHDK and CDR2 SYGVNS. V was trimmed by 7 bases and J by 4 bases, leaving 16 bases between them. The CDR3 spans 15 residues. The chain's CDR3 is CASMRQGGLTGELFF. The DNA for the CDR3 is TGTGCCAGCATGAGACAGGGAGGTCTCACCGGGGAGCTGTTTTTT.

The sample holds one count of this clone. The chain's CDR3 is CAWSLLTGSGRSPLHF. The CDR3 DNA is TGTGCCTGGAGCCTCCTCACCGGGTCCGGGAGGTCACCCCTCCACTTT. This sequence joins TRBV30 and TRBJ1-6; no clear D gene. V lost 3 bases to trimming and J lost 10 bases, with 22 bases between them. The CDR3 runs to 16 residues. Germline CDR1 GTSNPN, CDR2 SVGIG (reference sequence).

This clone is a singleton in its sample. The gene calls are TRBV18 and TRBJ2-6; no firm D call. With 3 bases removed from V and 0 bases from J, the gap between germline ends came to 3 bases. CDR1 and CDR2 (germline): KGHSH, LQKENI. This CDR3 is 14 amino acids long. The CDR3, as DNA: TGTGCCAGCTCACCTCGCTCTGGGGCCAACGTCCTGACTTTC. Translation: CASSPRSGANVLTF.

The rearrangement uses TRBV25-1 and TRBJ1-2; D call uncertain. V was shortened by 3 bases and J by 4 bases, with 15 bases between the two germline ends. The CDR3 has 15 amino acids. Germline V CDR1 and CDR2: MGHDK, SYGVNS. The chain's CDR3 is CASSESGRVGYGYTF. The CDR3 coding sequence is TGTGCCAGCAGTGAGTCGGGGAGGGTCGGCTATGGCTACACCTTC.